These 2 T cell receptor beta chains came from one sample sequenced in a study of blood T cell repertoires in COVID-19. Libraries were prepared by immunoSEQ multiplex PCR; TCRdb keeps only in-frame clonotypes and omits some of them. The profile shows roughly 400,000 clones, roughly 90% of them singletons. Sequencing was done on a sample of PBMCs or T cells enriched from blood (not recorded which). Every receptor here comes from a woman between 25 and 40 years old who had recovered from COVID-19.

This clone was picked up one time. The chain couples TRBV5-1 to TRBJ1-1; 8 nucleotides align to TRBD1. After removal of 1 base from V and 6 bases from J, the junction contained 2 bases not matched to a gene. The CDR3 extends over 13 amino acids. Germline V lookup: CDR1 SGHRS, CDR2 YFSETQ. CDR3 sequence reads: CASSLPDRAEAFF. CDR3 coding DNA: TGCGCCAGCAGCTTGCCGGACAGGGCTGAAGCTTTCTTT.

The chain carries TRBV5-1 and TRBJ1-2; D is unclear. Trimming took 2 bases from V and 1 from J, leaving 12 bases between them. CDR1 and CDR2 from the germline V gene are SGHRS and YFSETQ. The CDR3 has 15 residues. The CDR3: CASSFELTFNYGYTF. CDR3 in DNA: TGCGCCAGCAGCTTTGAGCTAACCTTTAACTATGGCTACACCTTC.